Shown below are 14 T cell receptor beta chains from a single sample sequenced in a study of early T cells in non-severe SARS-CoV-2 infection. One entry per CDR3 protein results from TCRdb running MiXCR on the 5' RACE reads. The sample carries around 80,000 distinct CDR3 sequences, roughly an eighth recorded once. Sequenced sample: whole blood. The source of these receptors is an adult who was a healthcare worker with PCR-confirmed SARS-CoV-2 infection or an uninfected control (not recorded which).

The chain has TRBV5-4 and TRBJ2-2; 13 nucleotides align to TRBD2. The CDR3 length is 15 residues. Trimming removed 5 bases from V and 5 bases from J; junction bases left unmatched: 3. Per germline, CDR1 SGHNT and CDR2 YYREEE (reference sequence). This CDR3 reads CASRQLAGGTGELFF. The DNA of the CDR3 is TGTGCCAGCAGACAACTAGCGGGAGGGACCGGGGAGCTGTTTTTT.

This clonotype was picked up a small number of times. V is TRBV7-8 and J is TRBJ1-2; D ambiguous. The CDR3 totals 13 residues. V lost 5 bases and J 4 bases, leaving 11 bases between the germline ends. Germline CDR1 SGHVS, CDR2 FQNEAQ. The CDR3: CASSPDTAYGYTF. The CDR3 region has the DNA TGTGCCAGCAGCCCAGACACGGCCTATGGCTACACCTTC.

This clonotype was recorded a few times. The chain combines TRBV29-1 with TRBJ2-1; TRBD2 aligns across 12 bases. This CDR3 comprises 18 residues. The V gene's germline CDR1 is SQVTM and CDR2 ANQGSEA. Trimming at V came to 1 base and at J to 4 bases, leaving 11 bases not matched to a gene. The CDR3 loop reads CSVEGTGGLAGPYNEQFF. The CDR3 DNA sequence: TGCAGCGTTGAAGGGACAGGGGGACTAGCGGGTCCATACAATGAGCAGTTCTTC.

This clonotype occurred a few times. CDR3 bases: TGCGCCAGCAGCCAAGTCAGGGGGAGCTCCTACGAGCAGTACTTC. Translated, it gives CASSQVRGSSYEQYF. The chain uses TRBV4-1 and TRBJ2-7; TRBD1 aligns across 7 bases. V shed 1 base, J shed 0 bases, and the junction held 3 bases outside the gene matches. Germline CDR1 MGHRA, CDR2 YSYEKL. CDR3 length: 15 residues.

The V and J genes are TRBV2 and TRBJ2-1; D ambiguous. The CDR3 length is 10 residues. Germline loops: CDR1 SNHLY, CDR2 FYNNEI. V was clipped by 8 bases and J by 7 bases, with 6 bases between them. In DNA form, the CDR3 reads TGTGCCAGCCTGCGGAATGAGCAGTTCTTC. Its translation: CASLRNEQFF.

This clonotype was detected many times. V gene TRBV7-9 combines with J gene TRBJ1-3; D gene uncertain. The CDR3 extends over 17 amino acids. The V gene lost 5 bases and the J gene lost 2 bases, with 19 bases spanning the gap. Germline values: CDR1 SEHNR, CDR2 FQNEAQ (reference sequence). CDR3 protein: CASSPRREQSPGNTIYF. The CDR3 bases are TGTGCCAGCAGCCCAAGACGGGAACAATCCCCTGGAAACACCATATATTTT. Full variable domain (rest looked up from reference TRBV7-9 and TRBJ1-3): DTGVSQNPRHKITKRGQNVTFRCDPISEHNRLYWYRQTLGQGPEFLTYFQNEAQLEKSRLLSDRFSAERPKGSFSTLEIQRTEQGDSAMYLCASSPRREQSPGNTIYFGEGSWLTVV.

This clonotype was seen a handful of times. The rearrangement links TRBV20-1 to TRBJ1-1, with D possibly TRBD1 on 5 matching bases. Trimming took off 3 bases at V and 6 bases at J, with 14 bases between the two ends. CDR3 length: 13 residues. Germline V gives CDR1 DFQATT, CDR2 SNEGSKA (reference sequence). Here the CDR3 reads CSASARGVPEAFF. CDR3 nucleotide sequence: TGCAGTGCTAGCGCCCGGGGGGTACCTGAAGCTTTCTTT.

This clonotype was counted many times. The chain couples TRBV5-6 to TRBJ2-1, with D unclear. The germline gives CDR1 SGHDT, CDR2 YYEEEE. This CDR3 region has 16 residues. V shed 0 bases and J shed 8 bases, with 18 bases lying between them. CDR3 loop: CASSLVVDSFTDEQFF. Here the CDR3 DNA reads TGTGCCAGCAGCTTGGTAGTCGACTCCTTCACCGATGAGCAGTTCTTC.

Ten or more counts support this clonotype. V usage is TRBV24-1 and J usage is TRBJ2-1, with TRBD2 matching over 7 bases. The V and J ends lost 9 bases and 6 bases, in that order; junction bases with no gene match: 10. The CDR3 covers 14 residues. Germline CDR1 is KGHDR and CDR2 is SFDVKD. CDR3 amino acids: CATSPGGSSNEQFF. Written as DNA, the CDR3 is TGTGCCACCTCTCCGGGCGGGAGTTCCAATGAGCAGTTCTTC.

This clonotype was found many times. In nucleotides, the CDR3 is TGCAGTGCTAGAGGTGGCGAAAGCTCCTACAATGAGCAGTTCTTC. It is translated as CSARGGESSYNEQFF. The V gene is TRBV20-1, the J gene TRBJ2-1; D unresolved. Germline V gives CDR1 DFQATT, CDR2 SNEGSKA (reference sequence). The CDR3 is 15 residues long. Trimming cost V 1 base and J 0 bases, with 10 bases left between them.

This sequence joins TRBV6-5 and TRBJ2-3; D ambiguous. The CDR3 runs to 13 residues. Trimming stripped 4 bases from V and 4 bases from J, with 9 bases between. Germline V gene lookup returns CDR1 MNHEY and CDR2 SVGAGI. CDR3 in amino acids: CASSFMGSDTQYF. CDR3 bases: TGTGCCAGCAGTTTTATGGGATCAGATACGCAGTATTTT.

The gene calls are TRBV11-2 and TRBJ2-7; the match to TRBD1 covers 12 bases. Germline lookup yields CDR1 SGHAT and CDR2 FQNNGV. This CDR3 contains 14 residues. Germline trimming cut 8 bases from V and 10 bases from J; bases unmatched to any gene: 12. CDR3 coding DNA: TGTGCCAGCGGAAACCGGGACAGGGGGCGAGGACAGTACTTC. As protein: CASGNRDRGRGQYF.

This clonotype was observed a handful of times. This chain uses TRBV7-9 with TRBJ2-1, with D uncertain. The CDR3 length is 12 residues. V was pared by 5 bases and J by 3 bases, with 5 bases between. Germline V gene data show CDR1 as SEHNR and CDR2 as FQNEAQ (reference sequence). The CDR3: CASSPDYNEQFF. The CDR3, as DNA: TGTGCCAGCAGCCCTGACTACAATGAGCAGTTCTTC.

The V and J genes are TRBV9 and TRBJ2-7; the D gene is possibly TRBD1 (5 bases). The germline gives CDR1 SGDLS, CDR2 YYNGEE. This CDR3 has 14 residues. Between the trimmed V and J ends, which lost 0 bases and 3 bases, there was a span of 10 bases. CDR3 in DNA: TGTGCCAGCAGCGTAGGGGGCTCAAGCTACGAGCAGTACTTC. Translation: CASSVGGSSYEQYF.